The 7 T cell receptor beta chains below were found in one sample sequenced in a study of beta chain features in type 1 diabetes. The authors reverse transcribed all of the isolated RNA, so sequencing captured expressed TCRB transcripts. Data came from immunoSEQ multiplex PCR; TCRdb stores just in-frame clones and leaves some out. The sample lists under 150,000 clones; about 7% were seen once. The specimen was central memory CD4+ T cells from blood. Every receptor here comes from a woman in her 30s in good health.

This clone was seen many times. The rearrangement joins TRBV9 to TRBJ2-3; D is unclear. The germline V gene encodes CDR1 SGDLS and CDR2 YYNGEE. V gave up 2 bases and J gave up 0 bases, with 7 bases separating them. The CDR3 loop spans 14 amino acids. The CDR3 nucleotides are TGTGCCAGCAGCGTCCTAGTCAGCACAGATACGCAGTATTTT. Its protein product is CASSVLVSTDTQYF.

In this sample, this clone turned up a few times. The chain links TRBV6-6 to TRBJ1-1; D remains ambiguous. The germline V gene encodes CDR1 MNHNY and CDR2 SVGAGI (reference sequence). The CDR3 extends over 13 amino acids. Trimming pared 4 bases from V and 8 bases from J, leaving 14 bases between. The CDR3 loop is CASSSQQKKEAFF. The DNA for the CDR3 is TGTGCCAGCAGTTCACAACAGAAGAAAGAAGCTTTCTTT.

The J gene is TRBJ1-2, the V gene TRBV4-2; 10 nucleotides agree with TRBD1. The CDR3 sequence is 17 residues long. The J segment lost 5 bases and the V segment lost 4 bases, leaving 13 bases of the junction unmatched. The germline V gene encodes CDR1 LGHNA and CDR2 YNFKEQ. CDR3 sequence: CASSPADRGRSGYGYTF. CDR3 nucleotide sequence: TGTGCCAGCAGCCCAGCAGACAGGGGGCGGTCAGGGTATGGCTACACCTTC.

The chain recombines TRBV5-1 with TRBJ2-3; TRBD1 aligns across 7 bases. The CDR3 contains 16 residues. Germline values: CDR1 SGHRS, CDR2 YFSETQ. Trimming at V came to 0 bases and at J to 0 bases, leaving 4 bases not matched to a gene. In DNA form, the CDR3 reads TGCGCCAGCAGCTTGGGACAGGGTACTAGCACAGATACGCAGTATTTT. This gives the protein CASSLGQGTSTDTQYF.

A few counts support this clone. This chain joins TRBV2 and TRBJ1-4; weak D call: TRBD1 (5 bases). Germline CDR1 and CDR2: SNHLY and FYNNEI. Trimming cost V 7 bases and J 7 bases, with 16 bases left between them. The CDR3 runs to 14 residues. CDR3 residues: CASKRQTTFEKLFF. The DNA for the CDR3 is TGTGCCAGCAAGAGACAGACAACGTTTGAAAAACTGTTTTTT. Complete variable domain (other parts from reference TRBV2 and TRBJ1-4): EPEVTQTPSHQVTQMGQEVILRCVPISNHLYFYWYRQILGQKVEFLVSFYNNEISEKSEIFDDQFSVERPDGSNFTLKIRSTKLEDSAMYFCASKRQTTFEKLFFGSGTQLSVL.

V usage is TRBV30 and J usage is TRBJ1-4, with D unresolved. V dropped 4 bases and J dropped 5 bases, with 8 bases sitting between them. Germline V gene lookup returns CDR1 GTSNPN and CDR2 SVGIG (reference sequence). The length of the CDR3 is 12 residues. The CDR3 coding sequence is TGTGCCTGGACCAGTCTGAATGAAAAACTGTTTTTT. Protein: CAWTSLNEKLFF.

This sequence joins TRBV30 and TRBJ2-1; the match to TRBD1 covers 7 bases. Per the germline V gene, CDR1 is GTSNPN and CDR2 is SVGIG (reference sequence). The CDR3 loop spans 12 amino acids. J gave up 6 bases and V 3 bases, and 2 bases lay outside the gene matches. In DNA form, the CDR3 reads TGTGCCTGGAGCGCAGGGGGCAATGAGCAGTTCTTC. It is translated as CAWSAGGNEQFF.